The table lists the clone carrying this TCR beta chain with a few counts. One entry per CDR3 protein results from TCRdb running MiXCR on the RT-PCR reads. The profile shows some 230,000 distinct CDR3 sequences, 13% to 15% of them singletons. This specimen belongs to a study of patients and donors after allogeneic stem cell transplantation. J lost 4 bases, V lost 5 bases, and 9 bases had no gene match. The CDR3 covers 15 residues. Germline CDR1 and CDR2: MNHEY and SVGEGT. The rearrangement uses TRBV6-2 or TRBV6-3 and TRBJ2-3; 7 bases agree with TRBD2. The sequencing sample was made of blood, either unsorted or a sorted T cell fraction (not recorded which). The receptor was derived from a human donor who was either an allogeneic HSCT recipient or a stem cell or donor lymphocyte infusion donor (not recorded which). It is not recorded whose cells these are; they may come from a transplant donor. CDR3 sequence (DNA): TGTGCCAGCAGTCTAGCGGTCGCGGGTCCAGATACGCAGTATTTT. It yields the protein CASSLAVAGPDTQYF.